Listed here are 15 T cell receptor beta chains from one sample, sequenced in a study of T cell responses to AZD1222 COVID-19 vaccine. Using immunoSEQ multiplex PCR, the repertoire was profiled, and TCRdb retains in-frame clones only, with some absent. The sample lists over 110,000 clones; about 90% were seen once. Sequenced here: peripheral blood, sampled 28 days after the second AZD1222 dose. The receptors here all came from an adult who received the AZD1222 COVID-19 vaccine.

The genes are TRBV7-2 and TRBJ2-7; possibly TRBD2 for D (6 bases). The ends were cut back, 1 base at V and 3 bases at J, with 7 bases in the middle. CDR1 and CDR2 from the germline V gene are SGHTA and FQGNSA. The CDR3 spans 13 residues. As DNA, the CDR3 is TGTGCCAGCAGCTTAGTAGCGGTCTACGAGCAGTACTTC. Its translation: CASSLVAVYEQYF. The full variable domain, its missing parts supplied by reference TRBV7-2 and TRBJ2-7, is GAGVSQSPSNKVTEKGKDVELRCDPISGHTALYWYRQSLGQGLEFLIYFQGNSAPDKSGLPSDRFSAERTGGSVSTLTIQRTQQEDSAVYLCASSLVAVYEQYFGPGTRLTVT.

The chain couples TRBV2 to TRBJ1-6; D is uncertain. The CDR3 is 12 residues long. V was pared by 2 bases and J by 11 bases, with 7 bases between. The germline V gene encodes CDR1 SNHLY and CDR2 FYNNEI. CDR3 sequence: CASSEPLPPLHF. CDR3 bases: TGTGCCAGCAGTGAACCCCTACCACCCCTCCACTTT.

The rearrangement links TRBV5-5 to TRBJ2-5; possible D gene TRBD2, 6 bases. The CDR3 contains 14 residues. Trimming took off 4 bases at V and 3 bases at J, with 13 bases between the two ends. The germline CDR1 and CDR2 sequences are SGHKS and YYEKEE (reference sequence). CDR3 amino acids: CASSPGTREETQYF. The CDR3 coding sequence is TGTGCCAGCAGCCCAGGGACTCGTGAAGAGACCCAGTACTTC.

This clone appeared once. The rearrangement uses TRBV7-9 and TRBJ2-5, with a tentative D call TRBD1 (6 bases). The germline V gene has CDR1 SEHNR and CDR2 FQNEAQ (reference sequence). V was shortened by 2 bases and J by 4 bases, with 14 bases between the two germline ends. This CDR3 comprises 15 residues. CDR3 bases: TGTGCCAGCAGCTTAAGAGGACAGCCCAGAGAGACCCAGTACTTC. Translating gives CASSLRGQPRETQYF.

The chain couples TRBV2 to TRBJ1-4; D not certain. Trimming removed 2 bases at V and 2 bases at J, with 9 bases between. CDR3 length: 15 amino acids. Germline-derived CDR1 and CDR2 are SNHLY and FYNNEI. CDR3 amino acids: CASSENGNTNEKLFF. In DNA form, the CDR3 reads TGTGCCAGCAGTGAAAACGGAAATACTAATGAAAAACTGTTTTTT. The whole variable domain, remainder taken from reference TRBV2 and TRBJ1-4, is EPEVTQTPSHQVTQMGQEVILRCVPISNHLYFYWYRQILGQKVEFLVSFYNNEISEKSEIFDDQFSVERPDGSNFTLKIRSTKLEDSAMYFCASSENGNTNEKLFFGSGTQLSVL.

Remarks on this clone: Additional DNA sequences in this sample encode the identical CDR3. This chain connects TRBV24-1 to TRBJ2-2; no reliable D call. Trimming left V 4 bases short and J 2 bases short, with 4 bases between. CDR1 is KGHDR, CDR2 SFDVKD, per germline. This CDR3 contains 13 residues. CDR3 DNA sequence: TGTGCCACCAGTGAGGGAAACACCGGGGAGCTGTTTTTT. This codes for CATSEGNTGELFF.

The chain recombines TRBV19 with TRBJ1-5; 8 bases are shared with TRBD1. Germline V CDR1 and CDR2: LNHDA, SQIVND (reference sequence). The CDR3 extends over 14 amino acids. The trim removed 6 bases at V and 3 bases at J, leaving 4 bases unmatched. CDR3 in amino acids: CASRGGQANQPQHF. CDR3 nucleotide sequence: TGTGCCAGTAGAGGGGGACAGGCCAATCAGCCCCAGCATTTT. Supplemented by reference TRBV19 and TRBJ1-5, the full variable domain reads DGGITQSPKYLFRKEGQNVTLSCEQNLNHDAMYWYRQDPGQGLRLIYYSQIVNDFQKGDIAEGYSVSREKKESFPLTVTSAQKNPTAFYLCASRGGQANQPQHFGDGTRLSIL.

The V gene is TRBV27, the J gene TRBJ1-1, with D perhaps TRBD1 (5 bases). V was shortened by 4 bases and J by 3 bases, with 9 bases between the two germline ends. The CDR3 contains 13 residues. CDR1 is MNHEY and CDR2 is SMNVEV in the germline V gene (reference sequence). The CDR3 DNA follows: TGTGCCAGCAGTTACCTGGGGGACACTGAAGCTTTCTTT. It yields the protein CASSYLGDTEAFF.

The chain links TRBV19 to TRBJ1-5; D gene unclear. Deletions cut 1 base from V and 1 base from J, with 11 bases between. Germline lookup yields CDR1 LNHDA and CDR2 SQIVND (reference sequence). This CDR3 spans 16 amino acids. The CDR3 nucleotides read TGTGCCAGTAGTATAGTCCACACGAGGAGCAATCAGCCCCAGCATTTT. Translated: CASSIVHTRSNQPQHF.

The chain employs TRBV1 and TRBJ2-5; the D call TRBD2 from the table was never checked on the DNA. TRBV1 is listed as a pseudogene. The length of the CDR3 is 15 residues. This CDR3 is CTSSFGLAVGKSQYF. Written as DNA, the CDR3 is TGCACCAGCAGCTTCGGACTAGCTGTGGGTAAGTCCCAGTACTTC.

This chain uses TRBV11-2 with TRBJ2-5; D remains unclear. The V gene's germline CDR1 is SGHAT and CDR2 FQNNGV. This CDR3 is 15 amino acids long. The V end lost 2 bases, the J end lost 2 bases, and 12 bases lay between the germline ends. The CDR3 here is CASSLSPRLQETQYF. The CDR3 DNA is TGTGCCAGCAGCTTATCCCCCCGGTTACAAGAGACCCAGTACTTC.

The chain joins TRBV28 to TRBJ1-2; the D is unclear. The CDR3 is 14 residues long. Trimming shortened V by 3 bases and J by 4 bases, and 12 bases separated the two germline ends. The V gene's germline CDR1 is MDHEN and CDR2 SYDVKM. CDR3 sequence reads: CASSLSDGPYGYTF. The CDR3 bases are TGTGCCAGCAGTTTGTCGGACGGGCCCTATGGCTACACCTTC.

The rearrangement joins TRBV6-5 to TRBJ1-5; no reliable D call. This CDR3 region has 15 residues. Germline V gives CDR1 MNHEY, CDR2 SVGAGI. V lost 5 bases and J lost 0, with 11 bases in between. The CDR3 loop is CASSLDRGSNQPQHF. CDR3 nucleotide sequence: TGTGCCAGCAGTCTGGATCGAGGTAGCAATCAGCCCCAGCATTTT.

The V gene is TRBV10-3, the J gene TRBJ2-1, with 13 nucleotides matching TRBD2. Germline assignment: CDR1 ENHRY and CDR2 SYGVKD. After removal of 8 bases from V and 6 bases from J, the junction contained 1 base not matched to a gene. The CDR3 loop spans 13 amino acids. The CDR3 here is CAIGTSGTNEQFF. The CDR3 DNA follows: TGTGCCATCGGGACTAGCGGGACCAATGAGCAGTTCTTC.

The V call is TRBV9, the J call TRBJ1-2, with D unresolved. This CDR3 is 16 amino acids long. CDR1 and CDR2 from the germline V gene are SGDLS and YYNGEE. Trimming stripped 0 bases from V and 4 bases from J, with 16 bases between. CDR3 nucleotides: TGTGCCAGCAGCGTAGGGGCCCCAGGCCTACCCTATGGCTACACCTTC. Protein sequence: CASSVGAPGLPYGYTF.